The entry below gives a single T cell receptor beta chain sequence along with its context. This clone's antigen is unknown. No clone much larger than this one lies a single base away; base qualities are absent. At diagnosis, peripheral blood, uninvolved tumor-adjacent lung and tumor were collected and were preserved as a mix of fresh-frozen and FFPE material. Blood samples were analyzed as peripheral blood mononuclear cells for TCR repertoire profiling. Reading the germline V gene (reference sequence) gives CDR1 SGHAT and CDR2 FQDESV. Inclusive of the bounding cysteine and phenylalanine, the CDR3 is 16 residues long. Solely the CDR3 DNA is kept, with 48 bases framed from the first base. Trimming accounts for 2 bases at V and 7 bases at J, while the number of junction bases matched to no gene is 8. This record belongs to a study of T cells in localized non-small cell lung cancer (dated by TCRdb to about 2020). With respect to the entire study: Comparing tumors with uninvolved tumor-adjacent lungs, the study looked at the T cell repertoires of 200 to 250 patients with early-stage NSCLC. The cohort comprised roughly 240 treatment-naïve NSCLC patients with resected, localized lung tumors. Of the NSCLC patients, about 130 were male and approximately 97 were female, and the mean age was approximately 66 years. Broad study findings and their caveats: Uninvolved tumor-adjacent lung showed the highest T cell clonality, higher than tumor, which suggests more focused antigenic responses in the uninvolved tumor-adjacent lung. Higher blood T cell density associated with longer overall survival, while higher adjacent-lung clonality associated with shorter survival. Because multi-region tumor sequencing was not performed, intratumor heterogeneity could not be ruled out. A median of roughly 60 of the top 100 tumor clones turned up in the paired uninvolved adjacent lung, and 25 to 35 of those clones also ranked among the top 100 of that same adjacent lung. Since the design was exploratory, TCR variables were selected using unadjusted p-values with no false-discovery rate correction.

The immunoSEQ Assay was used to sequence TCR beta CDR3 regions from DNA. The authors' analysis ran thus. To compute T cell density, TCR beta template counts were normalized to usable DNA, which was estimated by amplifying housekeeping genes. Richness was estimated with the preseqR package, extrapolating to 400,000 templates for PBMC samples and 120,000 templates for tissue samples. Clonality was taken to be one minus Pielou's evenness. Tissue-enriched TCRs were identified through differential abundance testing performed on productive amino-acid clonotypes, with a minimum total count of 5 and an alpha of 0.1. The Jaccard Index and the Morisita Overlap Index were used to measure how much the repertoires overlapped between compartments. GLIPH grouped TCR beta CDR3s together with public tetramer-defined viral CDR3s, and a viral motif had to include at least three viral sequences and also show V-gene enrichment. TCRdb's version of the immuneACCESS table is confined to in-frame rearrangements and falls short of the full clone set. An unresolved V gene accounts for under half of the shortfall where checked; the remainder is of unknown origin. The DNA gave D and trimming, while V, J and clone size come from that table. This sample has approximately 37,000 clones in its table, and approximately 86% of those were observed once. About 4% of the sample is in the top ten clones.

The chain couples TRBV11-1 to TRBJ1-6, with 7 bases aligning to TRBD1. The sequence came from a man aged 18 to 55 with stage I lung adenocarcinoma. Material: peripheral blood, obtained before any cancer treatment. The CDR3 region: CASSLLTGWGNSPLHF. The DNA reads TGTGCCAGCAGCTTACTGACAGGGTGGGGAAATTCACCCCTCCACTTT.